A single sample gave rise to the 26 T cell receptor beta chains below, sequenced in a study of T cell changes during pregnancy in multiple sclerosis (dated by TCRdb to about 2019). Preparation of the library involved the immunoSEQ multiplex PCR assay. Entries here come from immuneACCESS through TCRdb and include only in-frame sequences with V and J called. Some clones fail to appear in such tables; in the studies checked, an unresolved V gene covers under half of the shortfall, and the cause of the remainder is unknown. The sample table holds about 36,000 clones, of which around 92% were seen once. Clones ranked in the top ten supply 1.2% of the sample. Sequencing was performed on PBMCs (not recorded whether the cells were cultured). The receptor source for this set is a female donor with multiple sclerosis, enrolled in a pregnancy study.

The chain recombines TRBV6-6 with TRBJ2-4, with 7 bases aligning to TRBD1. Per germline, CDR1 MNHNY and CDR2 SVGAGI (reference sequence). The CDR3 totals 15 residues. V gave up 4 bases and J gave up 2 bases; unmatched junction bases: 5. The CDR3 region has the DNA TGTGCCAGCAGTTCCGGGACAGTTTCCAAAAACATTCAGTACTTC. Translating it yields CASSSGTVSKNIQYF.

This chain uses TRBV5-1 with TRBJ2-1; D is possibly TRBD1 or TRBD2 (5 bases each). Germline V gives CDR1 SGHRS, CDR2 YFSETQ. Trimming took off 4 bases at V and 2 bases at J, with 13 bases between the two ends. The CDR3 spans 15 residues. The CDR3 reads CASSDSGRPYNEQFF. The CDR3 nucleotides are TGCGCCAGCAGCGACAGCGGAAGACCCTACAATGAGCAGTTCTTC.

V and J are TRBV10-3 and TRBJ2-3; 8 nucleotides agree with TRBD2. V trimming: 3 bases; J trimming: 3 bases; junction bases outside the gene matches: 11. The germline V gene has CDR1 ENHRY and CDR2 SYGVKD. This CDR3 has 17 amino acids. In nucleotides, the CDR3 is TGTGCCATCAGTGAACCCGGGAGGGCCGAGGGGACAGATACGCAGTATTTT. Its translation is CAISEPGRAEGTDTQYF.

The gene calls are TRBV2 and TRBJ2-1; unclear D gene. The CDR3 length is 13 residues. The germline CDR1 and CDR2 sequences are SNHLY and FYNNEI. V was trimmed by 7 bases and J by 7 bases, leaving 14 bases between them. CDR3 bases: TGTGCCAGCATCCCACCGGCGAGGAATGAGCAGTTCTTC. Amino acids: CASIPPARNEQFF.

This clone appeared once. V gene TRBV7-9 combines with J gene TRBJ2-7, with D possibly matching TRBD2 (5 bases). Germline loops: CDR1 SEHNR, CDR2 FQNEAQ (reference sequence). This CDR3 spans 17 amino acids. With 0 bases removed from V and 2 bases from J, the gap between germline ends came to 17 bases. The CDR3 region has the DNA TGTGCCAGCAGCTTAGCTGGTTGGAGCGGTTTTACCTACGAGCAGTACTTC. Encoded protein: CASSLAGWSGFTYEQYF.

The chain uses TRBV30 and TRBJ2-3, with 14 bases lining up with TRBD2. Germline CDR1 reads GTSNPN; CDR2 reads SVGIG (reference sequence). Trimming removed 0 bases from V and 5 bases from J; junction bases left unmatched: 4. CDR3 length equals 16 residues. CDR3 nucleotide sequence: TGTGCCTGGAGTGTACTGACTAGCGGGAGGGTAGATACGCAGTATTTT. Its protein product is CAWSVLTSGRVDTQYF.

The rearrangement uses TRBV5-1 and TRBJ1-1, with D hard to call. Germline CDR1 SGHRS, CDR2 YFSETQ. Trimming left V 5 bases short and J 0 bases short, with 8 bases between. This CDR3 is built from 13 residues. CDR3 DNA: TGCGCCAGCAGAATTGGATTGAACACTGAAGCTTTCTTT. It encodes CASRIGLNTEAFF.

The chain uses TRBV10-1 and TRBJ2-7; D is unresolved. V gave up 2 bases and J gave up 6 bases, with 8 bases separating them. This CDR3 region has 12 residues. Germline V gene lookup returns CDR1 WNHNN and CDR2 SYGVQD (reference sequence). The DNA of the CDR3 is TGCGCCAGCAGTGAGAGGTACGGCGAGCAGTACTTC. It encodes CASSERYGEQYF.

The gene calls are TRBV10-2 and TRBJ2-3; D is possibly TRBD1 (6 bases). The V end was cut by 1 base, the J end by 3 bases, with 8 bases between. Germline lookup yields CDR1 WSHSY and CDR2 SAAADI. The CDR3 length is 14 residues. CDR3 protein: CASSEFRGTDTQYF. The CDR3 coding sequence is TGCGCCAGCAGTGAGTTCAGGGGAACAGATACGCAGTATTTT.

The V call is TRBV28, the J call TRBJ2-7; tentatively, D is TRBD2 (5 bases). V gave up 6 bases and J gave up 4 bases, with 13 bases separating them. The CDR3 covers 13 residues. Looked up from germline, CDR1 is MDHEN and CDR2 is SYDVKM. CDR3 sequence reads: CASSPSPGYEQYF. The DNA of the CDR3 is TGTGCCAGCAGCCCATCCCCGGGATACGAGCAGTACTTC.

The chain links TRBV6-6 to TRBJ1-4; maybe TRBD1 (5 bases). Germline V gene sequence: CDR1 MNHNY, CDR2 SVGAGI (reference sequence). The CDR3 contains 14 residues. V lost 2 bases and J 2 bases, leaving 6 bases between the germline ends. The CDR3 DNA sequence: TGTGCCAGCAGTTACGCAGGGACTAATGAAAAACTGTTTTTT. Protein: CASSYAGTNEKLFF.

This chain joins TRBV6-1 and TRBJ2-7, with 10 bases matching TRBD2. The CDR3 length is 13 residues. Germline V gene sequence: CDR1 MNHNS, CDR2 SASEGT. The trim removed 3 bases at V and 6 bases at J, leaving 2 bases unmatched. The CDR3 reads CASSEQREGEQYF. DNA of the CDR3: TGTGCCAGCAGTGAGCAGCGGGAGGGCGAGCAGTACTTC.

This clone was found once. The CDR3 DNA reads TGTGCCAGTAGAGCCAGGGCCGTGGTGAGCGGGAGGCCTTCCTACGACGAGCAGTACTTC. It specifies CASRARAVVSGRPSYDEQYF. This rearrangement joins TRBV19 to TRBJ2-7, with 9 bases fitting TRBD2. Germline values: CDR1 LNHDA, CDR2 SQIVND (reference sequence). CDR3 length: 20 amino acids. V was pared by 6 bases and J by 5 bases, with 26 bases of the junction left unmatched.

V usage is TRBV5-6 and J usage is TRBJ2-7; tentatively, D is TRBD1 or TRBD2 (5 bases each). The CDR3 runs 15 residues. CDR1 and CDR2 (germline): SGHDT, YYEEEE. V lost 4 bases and J lost 0, with 14 bases in between. CDR3 sequence (DNA): TGTGCCAGCAGCCGCTCTTGGGGGTACTCCTACGAGCAGTACTTC. It is translated as CASSRSWGYSYEQYF.

The J gene is TRBJ2-7, the V gene TRBV6-5; 7 bases line up with TRBD2. Germline V lookup: CDR1 MNHEY, CDR2 SVGAGI. This CDR3 contains 15 residues. V shed 0 bases, J shed 5 bases, and the junction held 7 bases outside the gene matches. The CDR3 spells CASSYSIGGSDEQYF. CDR3 nucleotides: TGTGCCAGCAGTTACTCGATTGGCGGGAGCGACGAGCAGTACTTC.

J is TRBJ1-1 and V is TRBV6-6, with unresolved D. Trimming pared 4 bases from V and 5 bases from J, leaving 11 bases between. The CDR3 has 13 residues. Germline lookup yields CDR1 MNHNY and CDR2 SVGAGI (reference sequence). CDR3 residues: CASSLGTGTEAFF. CDR3 coding DNA: TGTGCCAGCAGTTTGGGCACGGGGACTGAAGCTTTCTTT.

In this sample, this clone turned up once. The V gene is TRBV19, the J gene TRBJ2-7; 8 bases match TRBD1. The CDR3 runs to 12 residues. Looked up from germline, CDR1 is LNHDA and CDR2 is SQIVND (reference sequence). The CDR3 DNA is TGTGCGTCCGGACAGGGTTTTGGCGAGCAGTACTTC. Translated: CASGQGFGEQYF.

This clone was seen a few times. The chain carries TRBV6-4 and TRBJ2-2, with 8 bases aligning to TRBD1. This CDR3 comprises 15 residues. The trim removed 2 bases at V and 3 bases at J, leaving 2 bases unmatched. CDR1 and CDR2 from the germline V gene are MRHNA and SNTAGT. The CDR3 nucleotides read TGTGCCAGCAGTGACAACAGGGGGGACACCGGGGAGCTGTTTTTT. Translating it yields CASSDNRGDTGELFF.

The chain links TRBV5-4 to TRBJ2-3; maybe TRBD1 (6 bases). The ends were cut back, 4 bases at V and 1 base at J, with 16 bases in the middle. The CDR3 extends over 16 amino acids. Germline assignment: CDR1 SGHNT and CDR2 YYREEE (reference sequence). CDR3 residues: CASSVGAVGGTDTQYF. The CDR3 DNA reads TGTGCCAGCAGCGTGGGGGCGGTGGGGGGCACAGATACGCAGTATTTT.

The chain has TRBV4-1 and TRBJ2-3, with 7 nucleotides matching TRBD2. The CDR3 is 15 amino acids. The V and J ends lost 3 bases and 6 bases, in that order; junction bases with no gene match: 9. Germline lookup yields CDR1 MGHRA and CDR2 YSYEKL. The CDR3 is CASSQEIGLDDTQYF. The CDR3 DNA follows: TGCGCCAGCAGCCAGGAAATCGGACTAGACGATACGCAGTATTTT.

The chain is built from TRBV9 and TRBJ2-1; D is uncertain. Per the germline V gene, CDR1 is SGDLS and CDR2 is YYNGEE. Trimming removed 4 bases at V and 9 bases at J, with 20 bases between. The CDR3 extends over 15 amino acids. The CDR3 is CASSPQSPSAGEQFF. CDR3 nucleotides: TGTGCCAGCAGCCCCCAGTCCCCGTCCGCTGGTGAGCAGTTCTTC. The full variable domain, with the rest looked up from reference TRBV9 and TRBJ2-1, is DSGVTQTPKHLITATGQRVTLRCSPRSGDLSVYWYQQSLDQGLQFLIQYYNGEERAKGNILERFSAQQFPDLHSELNLSSLELGDSALYFCASSPQSPSAGEQFFGPGTRLTVL.

The chain recombines TRBV4-1 with TRBJ2-3; TRBD2 agrees at 10 bases. CDR1 is MGHRA and CDR2 is YSYEKL in the germline V gene. The CDR3 contains 17 residues. Unmatched junction bases numbered 9, after V lost 0 bases and J lost 6 bases. CDR3 residues: CASSQESGRAMGDTQYF. CDR3 in DNA: TGCGCCAGCAGCCAAGAAAGCGGGAGGGCCATGGGGGATACGCAGTATTTT.

This clone was recorded only once. Compared with germline, one end of the junction differs, possibly owing to a read error. J is TRBJ2-2 and V is TRBV7-7; D unclear. The CDR3 is made up of 13 amino acids. CDR1 and CDR2 (germline): SSHAT, FNYEAQ (reference sequence). In DNA, the CDR3 is TGTGCTAGCAGCTCTATTAAGACCGGGGAGCTGTTTTTT. Its protein is CASSSIKTGELFF.

The rearrangement uses TRBV5-6 and TRBJ2-2; 7 nucleotides match TRBD1. V shed 4 bases, J shed 4 bases, and the junction held 10 bases outside the gene matches. CDR1 and CDR2 from the germline V gene are SGHDT and YYEEEE. There are 16 residues in the CDR3. The CDR3 loop is CASSEAGTVSTGELFF. In nucleotides, the CDR3 is TGTGCCAGCAGCGAAGCCGGGACAGTAAGCACCGGGGAGCTGTTTTTT.

This clone was observed once. The chain is built from TRBV11-2 and TRBJ1-1; D perhaps matches TRBD1 (5 bases). V was shortened by 1 base and J by 6 bases, with 12 bases between the two germline ends. Germline V CDR1 and CDR2: SGHAT, FQNNGV. This CDR3 has 14 residues. This CDR3 reads CASSLAGTGAEAFF. In DNA form, the CDR3 reads TGTGCCAGCAGCTTAGCTGGGACGGGCGCTGAAGCTTTCTTT. Based on the CDR3 plus reference TRBV11-2 and TRBJ1-1, the full variable domain is EAGVAQSPRYKIIEKRQSVAFWCNPISGHATLYWYQQILGQGPKLLIQFQNNGVVDDSQLPKDRFSAERLKGVDSTLKIQPAKLEDSAVYLCASSLAGTGAEAFFGQGTRLTVV.

The chain is built from TRBV5-1 and TRBJ2-5, with D possibly being TRBD1 (5 bases). The V end lost 2 bases, the J end lost 2 bases, and 13 bases lay between the germline ends. Germline V gives CDR1 SGHRS, CDR2 YFSETQ. The CDR3 totals 15 residues. This CDR3 is CASSLGQGYQETQYF. CDR3 coding DNA: TGCGCCAGCAGCTTAGGGCAGGGCTATCAAGAGACCCAGTACTTC.